These 27 T cell receptor beta chains were sequenced from one sample in a study of blood T cell repertoires in COVID-19. The assay was immunoSEQ multiplex PCR, and TCRdb's table has in-frame clones only and misses some. The sample yields a few hundred thousand clones, more than 70% seen once. Specimen: peripheral blood. These receptors were obtained from a woman younger than 45 with COVID-19, enrolled during active disease.

V gene TRBV5-1 combines with J gene TRBJ2-5; D might be TRBD2 (7 bases). The CDR3 has 14 residues. Trimming stripped 2 bases from V and 4 bases from J, with 12 bases between. CDR1 and CDR2 from the germline V gene are SGHRS and YFSETQ. Written as DNA, the CDR3 is TGCGCCAGCAGCTTTAGGGGGGAGGGAGAGACCCAGTACTTC. It encodes CASSFRGEGETQYF.

The chain employs TRBV28 and TRBJ2-3; 7 nucleotides line up with TRBD2. The CDR3 sequence is 13 residues long. Trimming removed 6 bases from V and 6 bases from J; junction bases left unmatched: 6. CDR1 and CDR2 (germline): MDHEN, SYDVKM. The CDR3 bases are TGTGCCAGCAGCATTAACGGGGGGGATACGCAGTATTTT. It yields the protein CASSINGGDTQYF.

The chain recombines TRBV5-1 with TRBJ2-5, with D possibly matching TRBD2 (5 bases). CDR3 length equals 15 residues. CDR1 and CDR2 from the germline V gene are SGHRS and YFSETQ. V lost 0 bases, J lost 5 bases, and 14 bases lay in between. The CDR3 DNA sequence: TGCGCCAGCAGCTTGGTCTCTACCAGAGGGGAGACCCAGTACTTC. This encodes CASSLVSTRGETQYF.

The gene calls are TRBV24-1 and TRBJ2-2, with TRBD2 matching over 9 bases. The germline CDR1 and CDR2 sequences are KGHDR and SFDVKD. This CDR3 is 13 amino acids long. V gave up 7 bases and J gave up 6 bases; unmatched junction bases: 2. CDR3 nucleotides: TGTGCCACCAGCGCGGGGGGGCCCGGGGAGCTGTTTTTT. Translation: CATSAGGPGELFF.

The chain employs TRBV12-3 or TRBV12-4 and TRBJ1-2; TRBD1 matches 9 bases. The CDR3 has 11 residues. With 6 bases clipped from V and 10 bases from J, the junction kept 3 bases outside the gene matches. The CDR3 reads CASRRTGDYTF. The CDR3 DNA reads TGTGCCAGCAGGAGGACAGGGGACTACACCTTC.

This clone was found a few times. The rearrangement joins TRBV6-5 to TRBJ1-1; 10 bases are shared with TRBD1. Germline V gene lookup returns CDR1 MNHEY and CDR2 SVGAGI. The J segment lost 6 bases and the V segment lost 4 bases, leaving 5 bases of the junction unmatched. This CDR3 has 14 amino acids. The CDR3 spells CASSWGQGSPEAFF. DNA for the CDR3: TGTGCCAGCAGTTGGGGACAGGGGAGTCCTGAAGCTTTCTTT.

On this clone itself: The sample has other DNA sequences that encode this CDR3 too. This sequence joins TRBV29-1 and TRBJ2-1; a possible D gene is TRBD1 (6 bases). In germline, CDR1 is SQVTM, CDR2 ANQGSEA. Trimming pared 7 bases from V and 0 bases from J, leaving 13 bases between. This CDR3 spans 14 amino acids. CDR3 amino acids: CSARDTSSYNEQFF. CDR3 DNA sequence: TGCAGCGCCCGGGACACGAGCTCCTACAATGAGCAGTTCTTC.

The V gene is TRBV11-2, the J gene TRBJ2-1; TRBD1 is a possible D gene (6 bases). Between the trimmed V and J ends, which lost 5 bases and 4 bases, there was a span of 9 bases. Germline V CDR1 and CDR2: SGHAT, FQNNGV. The CDR3 totals 13 residues. The CDR3 region has the DNA TGTGCCAGCAGCCCGACAGGTTACAATGAGCAGTTCTTC. Translated, it gives CASSPTGYNEQFF.

Regarding this clone: Mismatch with germline at one junction end may stem from a read error. This sequence joins TRBV5-1 and TRBJ2-3; tentatively, D is TRBD2 (6 bases). Germline CDR1 SGHRS, CDR2 YFSETQ. The CDR3 is 17 amino acids. The CDR3 DNA sequence: TGCGCCAGCAGCTTGGGGGTTTTGGGAGGCGGCACGGATACGCAGTATTTT. Residues: CASSLGVLGGGTDTQYF.

This clone has a single count. The chain couples TRBV5-1 to TRBJ2-5; 8 bases line up with TRBD1. This CDR3 region has 14 residues. V lost 7 bases to trimming and J lost 3 bases; unmatched junction nucleotides: 8. Germline CDR1 SGHRS, CDR2 YFSETQ. CDR3 sequence: CASGHGTGKETQYF. Here the CDR3 DNA reads TGCGCCAGCGGGCACGGGACAGGAAAAGAGACCCAGTACTTC.

This clone came up a few times. The chain recombines TRBV6-5 with TRBJ2-2, with a possible D match to TRBD2 (6 bases). CDR3 size: 16 residues. Germline V lookup: CDR1 MNHEY, CDR2 SVGAGI. Trimming left V 0 bases short and J 4 bases short, with 12 bases between. The CDR3 DNA reads TGTGCCAGCAGTTACTCACTAGCAGCCGTCACCGGGGAGCTGTTTTTT. It codes for CASSYSLAAVTGELFF.

The chain is built from TRBV6-5 and TRBJ2-1; 7 bases agree with TRBD2. Germline V gives CDR1 MNHEY, CDR2 SVGAGI. The V gene end was trimmed by 6 bases and the J gene end by 8 bases; junction bases not matched to a gene: 10. This CDR3 region has 14 residues. CDR3 region: CASRGGRALHEQFF. DNA for the CDR3: TGTGCCAGCAGAGGTGGGAGGGCCCTCCATGAGCAGTTCTTC.

The chain is built from TRBV6-6 and TRBJ2-7; a possible D gene is TRBD2 (5 bases). CDR1 is MNHNY, CDR2 SVGAGI, per germline (reference sequence). V was trimmed by 2 bases and J by 3 bases, leaving 11 bases between them. This CDR3 has 14 amino acids. CDR3 DNA: TGTGCCAGCAGTTACGAGCTCCGGGGCTACGAGCAGTACGTC. It translates to CASSYELRGYEQYV.

The chain combines TRBV7-9 with TRBJ2-1, with a possible D match to TRBD2 (5 bases). V gave up 4 bases and J gave up 5 bases, with 12 bases separating them. CDR3 length: 14 amino acids. CDR1 SEHNR and CDR2 FQNEAQ come from the germline V gene (reference sequence). As DNA, the CDR3 is TGTGCCAGCAGCTCCGTAAACGGGGACAATGAGCAGTTCTTC. It yields the protein CASSSVNGDNEQFF.

The V and J genes are TRBV3-1 (or the pseudogene TRBV3-2) and TRBJ2-3; 7 bases fit TRBD2. The length of the CDR3 is 16 residues. Germline CDR1 LGHDT, CDR2 YNNKEL (reference sequence). Germline trimming cut 2 bases from V and 3 bases from J; bases unmatched to any gene: 8. CDR3 nucleotides: TGTGCCAGCAGCCAATGGGAGGGTGACGAGACAGATACGCAGTATTTT. Amino acid sequence: CASSQWEGDETDTQYF.

The chain's CDR3 is CASSDRDRGLGSPLHF. CDR3 sequence (DNA): TGTGCCAGCAGTGACCGGGACAGGGGGCTCGGTTCACCCCTCCACTTT. The V and J genes are TRBV2 and TRBJ1-6; 12 bases align to TRBD1. Germline lookup yields CDR1 SNHLY and CDR2 FYNNEI. Unmatched junction bases numbered 6, after V lost 3 bases and J lost 9 bases. There are 16 residues in the CDR3.

The J gene is TRBJ1-6, the V gene TRBV6-5, with a tentative D call TRBD1 (6 bases). Germline CDR1 and CDR2: MNHEY and SVGAGI. This CDR3 is built from 15 residues. Trimming left V 2 bases short and J 14 bases short, with 19 bases between. CDR3 nucleotides: TGTGCCAGCAGTTACGGGTGGGGGCGCGGAGGAGCCCTCCACTTT. It translates to CASSYGWGRGGALHF.

This rearrangement joins TRBV6-6 to TRBJ1-1; D is possibly TRBD1 (6 bases). V shed 4 bases and J shed 2 bases, with 8 bases lying between them. CDR1 MNHNY and CDR2 SVGAGI come from the germline V gene (reference sequence). The CDR3 has 13 residues. CDR3 in amino acids: CASSLDSNTEAFF. As DNA, the CDR3 is TGTGCCAGCAGTTTGGACAGTAACACTGAAGCTTTCTTT.

V and J are TRBV24-1 and TRBJ1-2; a possible D gene is TRBD1 (6 bases). This CDR3 has 14 residues. The V end was cut by 3 bases, the J end by 4 bases, with 11 bases between. Per germline, CDR1 KGHDR and CDR2 SFDVKD. The CDR3 sequence: CATSDQGQSYGYTF. The CDR3 bases are TGTGCCACCAGTGATCAAGGACAGAGCTATGGCTACACCTTC.

The chain recombines TRBV27 with TRBJ1-5, with D uncertain. Germline V lookup: CDR1 MNHEY, CDR2 SMNVEV (reference sequence). This CDR3 has 15 amino acids. The ends were cut back, 5 bases at V and 0 bases at J, with 11 bases in the middle. The CDR3 spells CASSPLGSSNQPQHF. The CDR3 bases are TGTGCCAGCAGTCCTCTCGGGTCTAGCAATCAGCCCCAGCATTTT.

CDR3 in amino acids: CASSLVDYTGELFF. For the CDR3, the DNA is TGTGCCAGCAGTTTGGTAGATTACACCGGGGAGCTGTTTTTT. The J gene is TRBJ2-2, the V gene TRBV28; D is unclear. V was clipped by 3 bases and J by 3 bases, with 8 bases between them. CDR3 length equals 14 residues. Germline V gene data show CDR1 as MDHEN and CDR2 as SYDVKM.

With regard to this clone: This may be a read error: a much more frequent sequence differs by one nucleotide. The rearrangement joins TRBV5-1 to TRBJ1-1; tentatively, D is TRBD1 (5 bases). This CDR3 region has 13 residues. Trimming stripped 2 bases from V and 1 base from J, with 6 bases between. CDR1 is SGHRS and CDR2 is YFSETQ in the germline V gene. DNA of the CDR3: TGCGCCAGCAGCTTTACAGGGAACACTGAAGCTTTCTTT. This encodes CASSFTGNTEAFF. The variable domain in full, with the rest retrieved from reference TRBV5-1 and TRBJ1-1, is KAGVTQTPRYLIKTRGQQVTLSCSPISGHRSVSWYQQTPGQGLQFLFEYFSETQRNKGNFPGRFSGRQFSNSRSEMNVSTLELGDSALYLCASSFTGNTEAFFGQGTRLTVV.

The chain recombines TRBV6-5 with TRBJ2-1; 7 bases line up with TRBD2. V lost 8 bases and J lost 4; bases outside the gene matches: 8. The CDR3 contains 14 residues. The germline CDR1 and CDR2 sequences are MNHEY and SVGAGI. CDR3 coding DNA: TGTGCCAGCTGGTGGGGGGGGGATTACAATGAGCAGTTCTTC. Translation: CASWWGGDYNEQFF.

The V and J genes are TRBV3-1 (or the pseudogene TRBV3-2) and TRBJ1-4; 9 bases are a match to TRBD1. CDR3 size: 14 residues. The germline V gene encodes CDR1 LGHDT and CDR2 YNNKEL (reference sequence). J lost 3 bases, V lost 4 bases, and 0 bases had no gene match. The CDR3, as DNA: TGTGCCAGCAGCCGGGACAGGGCTAATGAAAAACTGTTTTTT. Protein: CASSRDRANEKLFF.

In its sample, this clone was seen a few times. CDR3 coding DNA: TGTGCCAGCAGCTTATCTAGGACTAGCGCGCCCAATGAGCAGTTCTTC. Its translation is CASSLSRTSAPNEQFF. The J gene is TRBJ2-1, the V gene TRBV7-8, with TRBD2 identical over 9 bases. The CDR3 is 16 residues long. J gave up 6 bases and V 2 bases, and 8 bases lay outside the gene matches. Per germline, CDR1 SGHVS and CDR2 FQNEAQ.

The chain couples TRBV7-9 to TRBJ2-1; TRBD1 matches 10 bases. The ends lost 1 base at V and 4 bases at J; junction bases unmatched: 13. The CDR3 sequence is 19 residues long. Germline-derived CDR1 and CDR2 are SEHNR and FQNEAQ (reference sequence). In DNA, the CDR3 is TGTGCCAGCAGCTTAGTGGGACAGGGGTTCCGTCCCTTTTACAATGAGCAGTTCTTC. Translated: CASSLVGQGFRPFYNEQFF.

This sequence joins TRBV7-9 and TRBJ2-6; 10 positions agree with TRBD1. After removal of 4 bases from V and 1 base from J, the junction contained 4 bases not matched to a gene. This CDR3 region has 17 residues. CDR1 SEHNR and CDR2 FQNEAQ come from the germline V gene (reference sequence). The DNA for the CDR3 is TGTGCCAGCAGCTCCGGACAGGGGGGGTCTGGGGCCAACGTCCTGACTTTC. This gives the protein CASSSGQGGSGANVLTF. The full variable domain, with the rest looked up from reference TRBV7-9 and TRBJ2-6, is DTGVSQNPRHKITKRGQNVTFRCDPISEHNRLYWYRQTLGQGPEFLTYFQNEAQLEKSRLLSDRFSAERPKGSFSTLEIQRTEQGDSAMYLCASSSGQGGSGANVLTFGAGSRLTVL.